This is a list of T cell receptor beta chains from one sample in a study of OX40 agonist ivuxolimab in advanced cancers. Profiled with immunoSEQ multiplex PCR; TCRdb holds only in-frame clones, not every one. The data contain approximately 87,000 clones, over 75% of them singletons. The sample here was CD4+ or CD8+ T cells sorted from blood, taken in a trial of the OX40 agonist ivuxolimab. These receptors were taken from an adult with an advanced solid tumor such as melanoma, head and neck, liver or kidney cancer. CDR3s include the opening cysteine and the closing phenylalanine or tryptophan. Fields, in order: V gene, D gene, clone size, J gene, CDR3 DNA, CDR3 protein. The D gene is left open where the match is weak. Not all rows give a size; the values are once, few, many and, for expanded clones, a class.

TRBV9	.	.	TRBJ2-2	TGTGCCAGCAGCGTTACCCAACAAGGCGGGGAGCTGTTTTTT	CASSVTQQGGELFF
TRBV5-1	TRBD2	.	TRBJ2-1	TGCGCCAGCAGGAGATCCGGGACTAGCGGGGTCAATGAGCAGTTCTTC	CASRRSGTSGVNEQFF
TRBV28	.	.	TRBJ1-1	TGTGCCAGCAGTCCATCGGGACGGCTGAACACTGAAGCTTTCTTT	CASSPSGRLNTEAFF
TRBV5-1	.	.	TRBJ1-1	TGCGCCAGCAGCTCACAAGCCGGTAGCACTGAAGCTTTCTTT	CASSSQAGSTEAFF
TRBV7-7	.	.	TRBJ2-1	TGTGCTAGCAGCTTGGGAGCGGTCTCCTACAATGAGCAGTTCTTC	CASSLGAVSYNEQFF
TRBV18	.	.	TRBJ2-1	TGTGCCAGCTCAGGGACAGAAGGACTAGTTTACAATGAGCAGTTCTTC	CASSGTEGLVYNEQFF
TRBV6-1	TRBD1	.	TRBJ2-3	TGTGCCAGCCGGGACAGATGGCCTAGCACAGATACGCAGTATTTT	CASRDRWPSTDTQYF
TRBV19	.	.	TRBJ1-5	TGTGCCAGTAGTACCATAGAAAATCAGCCCCAGCATTTT	CASSTIENQPQHF
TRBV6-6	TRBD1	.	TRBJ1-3	TGTGCCAGCAGGAGGGGGCCCTCCTCTGGAAACACCATATATTTT	CASRRGPSSGNTIYF
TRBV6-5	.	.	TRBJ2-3	TGTGCCAGCAGTTACTCCAGACAGGCAGATACGCAGTATTTT	CASSYSRQADTQYF
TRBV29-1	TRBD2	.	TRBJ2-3	TGCAGCGTTTCAGTGCGGGAGCGGGGCACAGATACGCAGTATTTT	CSVSVRERGTDTQYF
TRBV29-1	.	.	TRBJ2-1	TGCAGCGTTGTGGGACTTGGCAATGAGCAGTTCTTC	CSVVGLGNEQFF
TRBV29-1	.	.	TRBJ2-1	TGCAGCGTTGAAATCCAGGAAACCTACAATGAGCAGTTCTTC	CSVEIQETYNEQFF
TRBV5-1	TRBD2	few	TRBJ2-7	TGCGCCAGCAGCCCGGAAGCCGCGGGAGCAGGAGAGCAGTACTTC	CASSPEAAGAGEQYF
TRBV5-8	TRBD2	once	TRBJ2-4	TGTGCCAGCAGCGCGGGAGGGTTGGCCAAAAACATTCAGTACTTC	CASSAGGLAKNIQYF
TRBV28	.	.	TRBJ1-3	TGTGCCAGCAGTGCAGGGGATAGAAACACCATATATTTT	CASSAGDRNTIYF
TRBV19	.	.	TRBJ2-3	TGTGCCAGTAGTATTCGCCCGGACTTCGGCACGGCAGATACGCAGTATTTT	CASSIRPDFGTADTQYF
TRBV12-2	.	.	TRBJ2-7	TGTGCAAGTCGCTTAATGTCTAGCGGGTCCCCAGGGGGGAATACCTACGAGCAGTACTTC	CASRLMSSGSPGGNTYEQYF